A single TCR beta chain is shown here with its context. This sample is part of a study of T cell responses to AZD1222 COVID-19 vaccine. Some clones are missing from TCRdb's copy, which holds only in-frame ones; the method was immunoSEQ multiplex PCR. The data contain about 150,000 clones, approximately 92% of them singletons. Germline-derived CDR1 and CDR2 are LNHNV and YYDKDF (reference sequence). V dropped 8 bases and J dropped 7; count of bases not matched to a gene: 14. The CDR3 sequence is 16 residues long. This specimen was peripheral blood, taken 28 days after the second AZD1222 dose. The sequence came from an adult who received the AZD1222 COVID-19 vaccine. This chain joins TRBV15 and TRBJ1-4, with 9 bases matching TRBD1. The CDR3 region is CATRRDRDGAIEKLFF. CDR3 nucleotides: TGTGCCACCCGACGGGACAGGGATGGTGCGATTGAAAAACTGTTTTTT.